This is a list of T cell receptor beta chains from one sample in a study of tumor and adjacent non-tumor tissue in lung cancer. One entry per CDR3 protein results from TCRdb running MiXCR on the multiplex PCR reads. Here the sample spans more than 85,000 distinct CDR3 sequences, less than 75% being singletons. The sequenced sample consisted of distant non-tumor lung tissue. The receptors stem from a man aged 30 to 39 with non-small cell lung cancer. CDR3s include the opening cysteine and the closing phenylalanine or tryptophan. D genes are given only for firm matches. Only some rows state a clone size, as once, few, many or a class for expanded clones.

TGCAGTGCCACCCCGGGGGGGGAGGCCTCCTACGAGCAACACTTC	CSATPGGEASYEQHF	TRBV20-1	TRBD2	TRBJ2-7	-
TGTGCCAGCAACGGATGGGACCAAGGAAACACTCAGTACTTC	CASNGWDQGNTQYF	TRBV11-3	-	TRBJ2-4	-
TGTGCCACCAGTGATTTCAACCGGGACAATGAGCAGTTCTTC	CATSDFNRDNEQFF	TRBV24-1	-	TRBJ2-1	many
TGCAGCATTTCGGACAGTCGGGTGTATGGTTACTCCTTC	CSISDSRVYGYSF	TRBV29-1	-	TRBJ1-2	-
TGCAGTGCTAGCCTCGGGACTAACACTGAAGCTATCTTT	CSASLGTNTEAIF	TRBV20-1	-	TRBJ1-1	once
TGTGCCAGCAGCCAGGGACAGGGGCCTGGGACTAATGAAAAACTGCTTTTT	CASSQGQGPGTNEKLLF	TRBV4-2	TRBD1	TRBJ1-4	-
TGCGTCAGCAGCCAAGATCTGGGGAAAATACCCTATGGCTACACCTTC	CVSSQDLGKIPYGYTF	TRBV4-3	-	TRBJ1-2	-
TGCAGTGCCTATAGGGGGGCTAGCGGGAGGGCCGGGTCCTACAATCAGCAGTTCTTC	CSAYRGASGRAGSYNQQFF	TRBV20-1	TRBD2	TRBJ2-1	-
TGTGCCAGCAGCTCCAGCCCGAATCTGGGACTCCTCCAGCTCGGGGCCAACGTCCTGACTTTC	CASSSSPNLGLLQLGANVLTF	TRBV11-2	-	TRBJ2-6	-
TGTGCCACCAGTGATTTTGACCGGGGGCGCACGGAGACCCAGTACTTC	CATSDFDRGRTETQYF	TRBV24-1	-	TRBJ2-5	-
TGCAGCGTTGAAGATCGGGGGGCAGGGAAGGTCTATGGCTACACCTTC	CSVEDRGAGKVYGYTF	TRBV29-1	-	TRBJ1-2	-
TGCAGTACTGGACCCGGGGCGGACATTCAATACTTC	CSTGPGADIQYF	TRBV20-1	-	TRBJ2-4	-
TGTGCCAGCGGGGGACAGGGGGTAAGTCAGTCCCAGCATTTT	CASGGQGVSQSQHF	TRBV25-1	TRBD1	TRBJ1-5	-
TGTGCCAGCAAATTGGGACTAGCGGGGGGGCCGCAGGAGACCCAGTACTTC	CASKLGLAGGPQETQYF	TRBV6-2/TRBV6-3	TRBD2	TRBJ2-5	-
TGCAGCGCTAGAGATCATCGTTTCACCGAGACACGCAGCACAGATACGCAGTATTTT	CSARDHRFTETRSTDTQYF	TRBV20-1	-	TRBJ2-3	-
TGTGCCATCGAATTCCCGGGACAGGTATACGATCAGCCCCAGCATTTT	CAIEFPGQVYDQPQHF	TRBV24-1	TRBD1	TRBJ1-5	-
TGCAGCCCCATCCTGCGGGGTGGTCTAGATACGCAGTATTTT	CSPILRGGLDTQYF	TRBV29-1	-	TRBJ2-3	-
TGTGCCAGCAGCACTATAGCGGGGAACACCGGGGAGTTGTTTTTT	CASSTIAGNTGELFF	TRBV11-2	TRBD2	TRBJ2-2	-
TGTGCCACCAGCTTAGATGGAGGCAGGGGGTACTTC	CATSLDGGRGYF	TRBV11-2	-	TRBJ2-7	-
TGTGCCATAACCGGGACAGGGGGCACTGAAGCTTTCTTT	CAITGTGGTEAFF	TRBV21-1	-	TRBJ1-1	-
TGTGCGAGCAGCTCGCGTCGGGCAGATACGCAGTATTTT	CASSSRRADTQYF	TRBV11-2	-	TRBJ2-3	-
TGCAGCGTTGATGTGACAGGGGCGATCCTTGGATGCTACACCTTC	CSVDVTGAILGCYTF	TRBV29-1	TRBD1	TRBJ1-2	-
TGCAGTACTAGTGCCTCCGACAGGAGCTCCTATAATTCACCCCTCCACTTT	CSTSASDRSSYNSPLHF	TRBV20-1	-	TRBJ1-6	-
TGTGCCAGCAGCCTCCCCGGGAGGAACACTGAAGCTTTCTTT	CASSLPGRNTEAFF	TRBV4-2	-	TRBJ1-1	many
TGTGCCAGCTGGGAAGGGTACAAAAACACTCAGTACTTC	CASWEGYKNTQYF	TRBV6-1	-	TRBJ2-4	few
TGTGCCAGCAGTTTGGACCACACCGGGGAGCTGTTTTTT	CASSLDHTGELFF	TRBV7-3	-	TRBJ2-2	few
TGTGCCACCAGTGAAACGGGACAGGGGCGGTCCAATGAGCAGTTCTTC	CATSETGQGRSNEQFF	TRBV24-1	TRBD1	TRBJ2-1	many